The 27 T cell receptor beta chains below come from one sample, sequenced in a study of blood T cell repertoires in COVID-19. The protocol was immunoSEQ multiplex PCR, while the TCRdb copy is restricted to in-frame clones and leaves out a portion. The table includes some 100,000 clones, 89% detected once. Sample: peripheral blood. These receptors all come from a woman aged 65 to 85 with acute or convalescent COVID-19.

Concerning this clone itself: In this CDR3 the conserved last residue, phenylalanine or tryptophan, is missing, so a read error is likely. J is TRBJ2-7 and V is TRBV28, with D tentatively TRBD1 (6 bases). This CDR3 has 16 amino acids. Trimming took 6 bases from V and 0 from J, leaving 18 bases between them. Germline V gene data show CDR1 as MDHEN and CDR2 as SYDVKM. The CDR3 nucleotides read TGTGCCAGCAGACCACGAGACAGGCCTCTCTCCTACGAGCAGTACGCC. It specifies CASRPRDRPLSYEQYA.

The rearrangement joins TRBV2 to TRBJ1-4, with 7 bases that match TRBD1. From germline, CDR1 is SNHLY and CDR2 FYNNEI. Trimming cost V 1 base and J 3 bases; bases outside gene matches: 2. This CDR3 spans 15 amino acids. CDR3 DNA: TGTGCCAGCAGTGAAGAGGGACAGCCTAATGAAAAACTGTTTTTT. This sequence encodes CASSEEGQPNEKLFF.

This clone was seen once. This CDR3 is CASSADFGAEAYEQYV. The CDR3 coding sequence is TGTGCCAGCAGTGCGGATTTTGGTGCCGAGGCCTACGAGCAGTACGTC. The chain links TRBV2 to TRBJ2-7, with D hard to call. There are 16 residues in the CDR3. Germline CDR1 and CDR2: SNHLY and FYNNEI. V was shortened by 4 bases and J by 2 bases, with 18 bases between the two germline ends.

CDR3 in amino acids: CAWSKGPSPLHF. The CDR3 DNA reads as TGTGCCTGGAGCAAGGGGCCTTCACCCCTCCACTTT. The rearrangement uses TRBV30 and TRBJ1-6; a possible D gene is TRBD1 (5 bases). V was cut by 3 bases and J by 9 bases, with 9 bases left in between. Germline assignment: CDR1 GTSNPN and CDR2 SVGIG (reference sequence). The CDR3 runs to 12 residues.

The J gene is TRBJ2-5, the V gene TRBV3-1 (or the pseudogene TRBV3-2), with 7 bases fitting TRBD2. V was clipped by 6 bases and J by 0 bases; unmatched bases: 7. Germline CDR1 is LGHDT and CDR2 is YNNKEL (reference sequence). The CDR3 sequence is 15 residues long. This CDR3 is CASRRGRRYQETQYF. The CDR3 DNA is TGTGCCAGCAGGCGGGGGAGAAGGTACCAAGAGACCCAGTACTTC.

The chain recombines TRBV9 with TRBJ2-3; 9 nucleotides align to TRBD2. The germline CDR1 and CDR2 sequences are SGDLS and YYNGEE. This CDR3 comprises 16 residues. Unmatched junction bases numbered 7, after V lost 3 bases and J lost 2 bases. The CDR3 sequence is CASSALLAGDTDTQYF. The CDR3 DNA reads TGTGCCAGCAGCGCCCTGTTAGCGGGGGACACAGATACGCAGTATTTT.

The V gene is TRBV5-6, the J gene TRBJ1-2, with TRBD1 matching over 7 bases. CDR1 and CDR2 from the germline V gene are SGHDT and YYEEEE. Germline trimming cut 4 bases from V and 5 bases from J; bases unmatched to any gene: 11. The CDR3 is 15 amino acids. In DNA, the CDR3 is TGTGCCAGCAGCCCCAGGGGGGTTGGAAGATATGGCTACACCTTC. Its protein is CASSPRGVGRYGYTF.

This chain uses TRBV5-4 with TRBJ2-7; the D gene is possibly TRBD1 (6 bases). CDR1 and CDR2 from the germline V gene are SGHNT and YYREEE (reference sequence). Between the trimmed V and J ends, which lost 6 bases and 3 bases, there was a span of 16 bases. The CDR3 has 14 residues. The CDR3: CASTLQGTHYEQYF. In nucleotides, the CDR3 is TGTGCCAGCACCCTACAGGGAACTCACTACGAGCAGTACTTC.

This chain connects TRBV11-2 to TRBJ2-5; tentative D call: TRBD2 (6 bases). Trimming shortened V by 1 base and J by 5 bases, and 11 bases separated the two germline ends. Germline V gives CDR1 SGHAT, CDR2 FQNNGV. This CDR3 is built from 14 residues. The CDR3 nucleotides are TGTGCCAGCAGCTTAGTGGTAGGAGGGGAGACCCAGTACTTC. It codes for CASSLVVGGETQYF.

The V call is TRBV6-5, the J call TRBJ2-5, with D maybe TRBD2 (5 bases). The germline V and J ends were trimmed by 8 bases and 2 bases, with 15 bases remaining between them. Germline CDR1 and CDR2: MNHEY and SVGAGI. CDR3 length: 14 amino acids. CDR3 protein: CASAGSGPQETQYF. CDR3 in DNA: TGTGCCAGCGCTGGAAGCGGACCTCAAGAGACCCAGTACTTC.

The gene calls are TRBV12-3 or TRBV12-4 and TRBJ1-6; 9 nucleotides match TRBD1. The CDR3 covers 13 residues. Trimming at V came to 3 bases and at J to 9 bases, leaving 0 bases not matched to a gene. This chain's CDR3 is CASSLTGGSPLHF. For the CDR3, the DNA is TGTGCCAGCAGTTTGACAGGGGGTTCACCCCTCCACTTT.

This clone showed up just once. The chain combines TRBV18 with TRBJ2-3; D call uncertain. The germline V gene encodes CDR1 KGHSH and CDR2 LQKENI. The ends were cut back, 3 bases at V and 2 bases at J, with 9 bases in the middle. The CDR3 runs 14 residues. The CDR3 loop reads CASSPSSVTDTQYF. The CDR3 DNA follows: TGTGCCAGCTCACCTTCGAGCGTCACAGATACGCAGTATTTT.

The chain couples TRBV19 to TRBJ1-4; the D is unclear. There are 15 residues in the CDR3. Trimming shortened V by 9 bases and J by 0 bases, and 14 bases separated the two germline ends. Germline CDR1 is LNHDA and CDR2 is SQIVND (reference sequence). CDR3 amino acids: CASTSGLATNEKLFF. The CDR3 DNA reads as TGTGCCAGCACTAGCGGACTCGCAACTAATGAAAAACTGTTTTTT.

The rearrangement joins TRBV6-1 to TRBJ2-1; D might be TRBD2 (6 bases). The CDR3 loop spans 15 amino acids. Germline-derived CDR1 and CDR2 are MNHNS and SASEGT. The V and J ends lost 0 bases and 5 bases respectively, with 11 bases between them. The CDR3 nucleotides read TGTGCCAGCAGTGAAGCGGTGGGGGGAAACAATGAGCAGTTCTTC. This codes for CASSEAVGGNNEQFF.

The chain uses TRBV18 and TRBJ2-5; TRBD1 is a possible D gene (5 bases). CDR3 length: 14 amino acids. V gave up 2 bases and J gave up 2 bases, with 9 bases separating them. Germline loops: CDR1 KGHSH, CDR2 LQKENI. For the CDR3, the DNA is TGTGCCAGCTCACCAGTCACAGGACAAGAGACCCAGTACTTC. It specifies CASSPVTGQETQYF.

In this sample, this clone turned up a few times. The rearrangement joins TRBV18 to TRBJ1-4; 10 nucleotides agree with TRBD1. This CDR3 is 15 amino acids long. CDR1 KGHSH and CDR2 LQKENI come from the germline V gene. The V segment lost 6 bases and the J segment 7 bases; nucleotides outside the gene matches: 8. The CDR3 here is CASSQDRGRSEKLFF. The CDR3 bases are TGTGCCAGCTCGCAAGACAGGGGGCGGTCTGAAAAACTGTTTTTT.

The chain uses TRBV14 and TRBJ2-7; D is possibly TRBD2 (5 bases). The CDR3 consists of 13 residues. Germline V gene lookup returns CDR1 SGHDN and CDR2 FVKESK. Trimming left V 5 bases short and J 0 bases short, with 8 bases between. The CDR3 DNA reads as TGTGCCAGCAGCTCGGGATACTCCTACGAGCAGTACTTC. It translates to CASSSGYSYEQYF.

This clone was counted a single time. The sample contains more than one DNA sequence encoding this CDR3. The rearrangement links TRBV19 to TRBJ2-3; tentative D call: TRBD2 (6 bases). The CDR3 runs to 15 residues. Germline V gives CDR1 LNHDA, CDR2 SQIVND (reference sequence). V lost 3 bases and J lost 0, with 10 bases in between. The chain's CDR3 is CASSIGTASTDTQYF. The CDR3 coding sequence is TGTGCCAGTAGTATTGGGACTGCGAGCACAGATACGCAGTATTTT.

The chain carries TRBV2 and TRBJ1-5, with a tentative D call TRBD1 (6 bases). The CDR3 is 15 residues long. Germline-derived CDR1 and CDR2 are SNHLY and FYNNEI. V gave up 5 bases and J gave up 1 base, with 12 bases separating them. CDR3 protein: CASSRRQESNQPQHF. The CDR3 nucleotides read TGTGCCAGCAGTCGAAGACAGGAGAGCAATCAGCCCCAGCATTTT.

The V call is TRBV19, the J call TRBJ2-7; the D gene is possibly TRBD2 (5 bases). The germline CDR1 and CDR2 sequences are LNHDA and SQIVND (reference sequence). The CDR3 length is 14 residues. V was shortened by 11 bases and J by 3 bases, with 20 bases between the two germline ends. In nucleotides, the CDR3 is TGTGCCGGGGTGGACGGGATGGGTCACTACGAGCAGTACTTC. Its protein is CAGVDGMGHYEQYF.

In its sample, this clone was seen a few times. The V and J genes are TRBV3-1 (or the pseudogene TRBV3-2) and TRBJ2-1; TRBD2 aligns across 9 bases. Germline-derived CDR1 and CDR2 are LGHDT and YNNKEL (reference sequence). The CDR3 totals 17 residues. Trimming removed 4 bases from V and 3 bases from J; junction bases left unmatched: 10. Here the CDR3 reads CASSPTFGTSLYNEQFF. CDR3 bases: TGTGCCAGCAGCCCCACATTCGGGACTAGCCTCTACAATGAGCAGTTCTTC.

This clone was found a few times. V usage is TRBV4-1 and J usage is TRBJ2-7, with D perhaps TRBD1 (5 bases). The CDR3 length is 14 residues. V was cut by 0 bases and J by 6 bases, with 12 bases left in between. Germline CDR1 is MGHRA and CDR2 is YSYEKL. CDR3 nucleotide sequence: TGCGCCAGCAGCCAAGAGCAGGGCAGGGTCGAGCAGTACTTC. It yields the protein CASSQEQGRVEQYF.

The V gene is TRBV6-5, the J gene TRBJ2-5; 11 bases match TRBD2. Per the germline V gene, CDR1 is MNHEY and CDR2 is SVGAGI. The CDR3 sequence is 14 residues long. Trimming took 2 bases from V and 4 from J; bases not matched to a gene: 0. The CDR3 DNA follows: TGTGCCAGCAGTTACGGACTAGCGGGAGAGACCCAGTACTTC. Residues: CASSYGLAGETQYF.

This chain joins TRBV11-2 and TRBJ2-7; the D gene is possibly TRBD2 (5 bases). There are 13 residues in the CDR3. Germline values: CDR1 SGHAT, CDR2 FQNNGV. Deletions cut 0 bases from V and 7 bases from J, with 10 bases between. The DNA of the CDR3 is TGTGCCAGCAGCTTAGATTCGGGGTGGGAGCAGTACGTC. This codes for CASSLDSGWEQYV.

J is TRBJ1-3 and V is TRBV7-2; D is possibly TRBD1 (5 bases). Trimming shortened V by 1 base and J by 3 bases, and 10 bases separated the two germline ends. This CDR3 spans 15 amino acids. Germline CDR1 is SGHTA and CDR2 is FQGNSA. In DNA, the CDR3 is TGTGCCAGCAGCTTAGACGGGGGGGATGGAAACACCATATATTTT. As protein: CASSLDGGDGNTIYF.

The rearrangement joins TRBV19 to TRBJ2-1, with 10 bases lining up with TRBD2. Germline V gene data show CDR1 as LNHDA and CDR2 as SQIVND (reference sequence). The CDR3 spans 15 residues. The V segment lost 6 bases and the J segment 3 bases; nucleotides outside the gene matches: 5. CDR3 in DNA: TGTGCCAGTAGGGTGGGACTAGCGCACTACAATGAGCAGTTCTTC. Translation gives CASRVGLAHYNEQFF.

The sample holds one count of this clone. The chain employs TRBV19 and TRBJ2-5; 7 nucleotides line up with TRBD2. This CDR3 region has 13 residues. Trimming at V came to 4 bases and at J to 4 bases, leaving 3 bases not matched to a gene. Germline V gives CDR1 LNHDA, CDR2 SQIVND (reference sequence). The CDR3 sequence: CASSSREGETQYF. The CDR3 nucleotides are TGTGCCAGTAGTAGCAGGGAGGGAGAGACCCAGTACTTC.